The 13 T cell receptor beta chains in this list originate from one sample, sequenced in a study of blood T cell repertoires in COVID-19 (dated by TCRdb to about 2020). Libraries were made using the immunoSEQ multiplex PCR assay. Not all clones reach the TCRdb copy of this immuneACCESS table, which keeps in-frame sequences only. Checked studies attribute under half of the gap to unresolved V genes and leave the rest unexplained. The sample includes about 81,000 clones, with 90% to 95% observed a single time. The biggest ten clones account for about 4.5% of the sample. The sample comprised peripheral blood. The source is a human donor with active COVID-19. The donor label of this sample is uncertain.

The chain couples TRBV10-3 to TRBJ2-3; perhaps TRBD1 as D (5 bases). There are 14 residues in the CDR3. Per the germline V gene, CDR1 is ENHRY and CDR2 is SYGVKD. The V end lost 3 bases, the J end lost 0 bases, and 7 bases lay between the germline ends. This CDR3 is CAISEGVSTDTQYF. CDR3 DNA sequence: TGTGCCATCAGTGAAGGGGTGAGCACAGATACGCAGTATTTT.

The rearrangement links TRBV7-9 to TRBJ1-4; TRBD1 might be the D (6 bases). Germline CDR1 and CDR2: SEHNR and FQNEAQ (reference sequence). The length of the CDR3 is 15 residues. With 5 bases removed from V and 1 base from J, the gap between germline ends came to 11 bases. The CDR3 is CASSRQTGTNEKLFF. CDR3 DNA sequence: TGTGCCAGCAGCCGCCAGACAGGAACTAATGAAAAACTGTTTTTT.

The genes are TRBV19 and TRBJ2-7; possible D gene TRBD1, 5 bases. In germline, CDR1 is LNHDA, CDR2 SQIVND (reference sequence). V dropped 4 bases and J dropped 3 bases, with 13 bases sitting between them. The CDR3 spans 14 residues. The CDR3 DNA reads TGTGCCAGTAGTACGATAGACAGCCACTACGAGCAGTACTTC. This gives the protein CASSTIDSHYEQYF. The whole variable domain, remainder taken from reference TRBV19 and TRBJ2-7, is DGGITQSPKYLFRKEGQNVTLSCEQNLNHDAMYWYRQDPGQGLRLIYYSQIVNDFQKGDIAEGYSVSREKKESFPLTVTSAQKNPTAFYLCASSTIDSHYEQYFGPGTRLTVT.

For the CDR3, the DNA is TGTGCCAGCAGCGTAGGGCAGGGGGGCTCCACCTACGAGCAGTACTTC. Protein product: CASSVGQGGSTYEQYF. This rearrangement joins TRBV9 to TRBJ2-7, with a possible D match to TRBD1 (7 bases). V was pared by 0 bases and J by 2 bases, with 15 bases between. The CDR3 runs to 16 residues. Germline V gives CDR1 SGDLS, CDR2 YYNGEE.

The chain recombines TRBV4-3 with TRBJ2-2, with TRBD2 matching 8 bases. This CDR3 has 16 residues. The ends lost 6 bases at V and 3 bases at J; junction bases unmatched: 9. Germline V lookup: CDR1 LGHNA, CDR2 YSLEER. CDR3 sequence (DNA): TGCGCCAGCAGAGGGGCGGGAGGACTACACACCGGGGAGCTGTTTTTT. This sequence encodes CASRGAGGLHTGELFF.

This sequence joins TRBV10-3 and TRBJ2-4, with D possibly being TRBD1 (7 bases). Germline V CDR1 and CDR2: ENHRY, SYGVKD. This CDR3 region has 11 residues. Trimming cost V 11 bases and J 9 bases, with 14 bases left between them. Here the CDR3 reads CAHSGGGIQYF. In DNA, the CDR3 is TGTGCCCACTCAGGGGGAGGCATTCAGTACTTC.

CDR3: CASSGGGGAYNEQFF. The CDR3 DNA reads TGTGCCAGCAGCGGTGGCGGGGGGGCCTACAATGAGCAGTTCTTC. The chain is built from TRBV9 and TRBJ2-1, with TRBD2 matching 9 bases. V gave up 3 bases and J gave up 2 bases; unmatched junction bases: 3. CDR3 length: 15 amino acids. CDR1 and CDR2 (germline): SGDLS, YYNGEE.

This rearrangement joins TRBV19 to TRBJ2-7, with TRBD2 matching 8 bases. Trimming at V came to 1 base and at J to 1 base, leaving 3 bases not matched to a gene. CDR3 length: 15 residues. The germline V gene encodes CDR1 LNHDA and CDR2 SQIVND (reference sequence). The CDR3 DNA reads TGTGCCAGTAGTATAGGCAGCGGGGGATCCTACGAGCAGTACTTC. This encodes CASSIGSGGSYEQYF.

The chain couples TRBV5-5 to TRBJ2-1, with 9 bases aligning to TRBD2. With 1 base clipped from V and 10 bases from J, the junction kept 18 bases outside the gene matches. This CDR3 spans 18 amino acids. CDR1 and CDR2 (germline): SGHKS, YYEKEE (reference sequence). The chain's CDR3 is CASSLSIRAGGPTGEQFF. Written as DNA, the CDR3 is TGTGCCAGCAGCTTGTCCATACGCGCGGGAGGGCCCACGGGAGAGCAGTTCTTC. Full variable domain (outside the CDR3, taken from reference TRBV5-5 and TRBJ2-1): DAGVTQSPTHLIKTRGQQVTLRCSPISGHKSVSWYQQVLGQGPQFIFQYYEKEERGRGNFPDRFSARQFPNYSSELNVNALLLGDSALYLCASSLSIRAGGPTGEQFFGPGTRLTVL.

The sample holds one count of this clone. V is TRBV11-2 and J is TRBJ2-7; D is unclear. The germline CDR1 and CDR2 sequences are SGHAT and FQNNGV. V was clipped by 5 bases and J by 2 bases, with 16 bases between them. CDR3 length: 15 amino acids. The CDR3 loop reads CASSPRVRRTYEQYF. CDR3 DNA: TGTGCCAGCAGCCCCCGGGTCCGGCGGACCTACGAGCAGTACTTC.

This chain links TRBV24-1 with TRBJ1-2; 8 bases are a match to TRBD1. Germline-derived CDR1 and CDR2 are KGHDR and SFDVKD. This CDR3 is built from 17 residues. V was pared by 5 bases and J by 4 bases, with 14 bases of the junction left unmatched. In DNA, the CDR3 is TGTGCCACCAGTGGTACCCAGGGACAGGCGGGACTCTATGGCTACACCTTC. Translated: CATSGTQGQAGLYGYTF.

The chain carries TRBV24-1 and TRBJ2-3; D might be TRBD1 (6 bases). Trimming left V 4 bases short and J 2 bases short, with 12 bases between. The germline gives CDR1 KGHDR, CDR2 SFDVKD. CDR3 length: 15 amino acids. CDR3 residues: CATSEQGPLTDTQYF. The CDR3 nucleotides are TGTGCCACCAGTGAACAGGGTCCCCTCACAGATACGCAGTATTTT.

The chain joins TRBV15 to TRBJ2-5, with TRBD2 matching over 10 bases. J was trimmed by 4 bases and V by 2 bases; bases with no gene match: 7. Germline CDR1 LNHNV, CDR2 YYDKDF (reference sequence). The CDR3 is 16 amino acids. The CDR3 loop is CATSRTGTSVLETQYF. The DNA for the CDR3 is TGTGCCACCAGCAGAACCGGGACTAGCGTCCTAGAGACCCAGTACTTC.